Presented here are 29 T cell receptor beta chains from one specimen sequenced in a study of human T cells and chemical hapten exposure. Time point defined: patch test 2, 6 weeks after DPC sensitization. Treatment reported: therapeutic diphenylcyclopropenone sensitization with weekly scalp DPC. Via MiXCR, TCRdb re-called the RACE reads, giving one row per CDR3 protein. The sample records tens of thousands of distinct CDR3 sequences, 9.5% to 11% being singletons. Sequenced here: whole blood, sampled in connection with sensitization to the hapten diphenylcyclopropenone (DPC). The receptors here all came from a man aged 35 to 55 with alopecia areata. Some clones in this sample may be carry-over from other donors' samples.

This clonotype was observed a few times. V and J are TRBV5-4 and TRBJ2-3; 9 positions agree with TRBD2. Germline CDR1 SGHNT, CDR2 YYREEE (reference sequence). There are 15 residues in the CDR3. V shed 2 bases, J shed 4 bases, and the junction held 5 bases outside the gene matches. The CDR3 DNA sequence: TGTGCCAGCAGCTTAGCGGGAGGCCAGGCAGATACGCAGTATTTT. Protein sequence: CASSLAGGQADTQYF.

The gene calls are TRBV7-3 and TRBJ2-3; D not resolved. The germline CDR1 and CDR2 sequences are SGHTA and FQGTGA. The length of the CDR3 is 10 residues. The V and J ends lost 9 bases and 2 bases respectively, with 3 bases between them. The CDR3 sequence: CASPTDTQYF. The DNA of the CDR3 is TGTGCCAGTCCCACAGATACGCAGTATTTT.

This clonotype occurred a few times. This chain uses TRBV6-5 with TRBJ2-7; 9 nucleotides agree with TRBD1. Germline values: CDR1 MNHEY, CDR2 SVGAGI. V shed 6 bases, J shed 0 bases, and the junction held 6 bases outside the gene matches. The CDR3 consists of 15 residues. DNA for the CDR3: TGTGCCAGCAGACGGGACAGGGAGCTCTCCTACGAGCAGTACGTC. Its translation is CASRRDRELSYEQYV.

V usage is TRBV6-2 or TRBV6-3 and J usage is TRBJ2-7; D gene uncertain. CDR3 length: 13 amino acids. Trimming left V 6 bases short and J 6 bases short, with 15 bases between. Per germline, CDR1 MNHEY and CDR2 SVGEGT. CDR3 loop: CASSSLPLGEQYV. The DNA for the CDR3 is TGTGCCAGCAGCTCCTTACCACTGGGCGAGCAGTACGTC.

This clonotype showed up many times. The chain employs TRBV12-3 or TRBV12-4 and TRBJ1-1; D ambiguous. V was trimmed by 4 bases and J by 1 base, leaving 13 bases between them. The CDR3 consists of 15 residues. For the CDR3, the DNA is TGTGCCAGCAGTTCCAGGCTCGGCAGGAACACTGAAGCTTTCTTT. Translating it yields CASSSRLGRNTEAFF.

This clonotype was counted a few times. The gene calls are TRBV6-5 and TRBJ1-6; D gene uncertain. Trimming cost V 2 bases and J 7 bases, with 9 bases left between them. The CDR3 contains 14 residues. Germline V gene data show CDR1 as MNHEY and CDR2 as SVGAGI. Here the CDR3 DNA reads TGTGCCAGCAGTTACGGTGGCACCAATTCACCCCTCCACTTT. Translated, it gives CASSYGGTNSPLHF.

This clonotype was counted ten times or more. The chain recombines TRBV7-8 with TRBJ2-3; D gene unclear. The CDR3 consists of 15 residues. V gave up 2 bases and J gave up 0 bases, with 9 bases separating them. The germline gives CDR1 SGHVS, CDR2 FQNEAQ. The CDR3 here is CASSLSPSSTDTQYF. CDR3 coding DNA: TGTGCCAGCAGCTTAAGTCCTTCTAGCACAGATACGCAGTATTTT.

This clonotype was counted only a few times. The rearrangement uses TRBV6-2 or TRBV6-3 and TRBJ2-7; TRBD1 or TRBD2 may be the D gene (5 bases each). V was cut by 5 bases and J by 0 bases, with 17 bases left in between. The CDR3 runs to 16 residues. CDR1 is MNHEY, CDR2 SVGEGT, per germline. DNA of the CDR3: TGTGCCAGCAGTGACCCCGGGACGGCAAGCTCCTACGAGCAGTACGTC. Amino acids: CASSDPGTASSYEQYV.

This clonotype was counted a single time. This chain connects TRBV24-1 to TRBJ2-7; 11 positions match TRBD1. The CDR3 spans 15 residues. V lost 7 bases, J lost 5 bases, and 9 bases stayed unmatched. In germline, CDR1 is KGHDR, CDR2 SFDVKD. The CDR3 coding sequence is TGTGCCACCAGGAGGACAGGGGGCGATCTTGACGAGCAGTACGTC. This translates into CATRRTGGDLDEQYV.

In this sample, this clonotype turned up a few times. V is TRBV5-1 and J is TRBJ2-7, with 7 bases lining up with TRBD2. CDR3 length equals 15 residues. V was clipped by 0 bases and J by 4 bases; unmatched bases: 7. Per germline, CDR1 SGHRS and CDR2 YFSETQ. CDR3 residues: CASSLAAGEGYEQYF. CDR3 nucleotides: TGCGCCAGCAGCTTGGCGGCGGGAGAGGGGTACGAGCAGTACTTC. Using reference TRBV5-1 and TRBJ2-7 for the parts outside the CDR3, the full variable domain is KAGVTQTPRYLIKTRGQQVTLSCSPISGHRSVSWYQQTPGQGLQFLFEYFSETQRNKGNFPGRFSGRQFSNSRSEMNVSTLELGDSALYLCASSLAAGEGYEQYFGPGTRLTVT.

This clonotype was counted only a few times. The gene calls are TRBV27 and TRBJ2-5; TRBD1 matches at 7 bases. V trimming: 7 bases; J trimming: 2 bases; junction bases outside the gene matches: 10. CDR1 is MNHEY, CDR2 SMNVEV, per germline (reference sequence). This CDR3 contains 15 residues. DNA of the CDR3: TGTGCCAGCACCTTACGAGGGACAGTTCAAGAGACCCAGTACTTC. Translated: CASTLRGTVQETQYF.

Here the CDR3 DNA reads TGTGCCAGCAGCATCGGGACTACCATAAACAATGAGCAGTTCTTC. Translation: CASSIGTTINNEQFF. The rearrangement joins TRBV5-4 to TRBJ2-1, with 7 nucleotides matching TRBD2. The CDR3 sequence is 15 residues long. Germline CDR1 is SGHNT and CDR2 is YYREEE (reference sequence). Trimming removed 4 bases from V and 5 bases from J; junction bases left unmatched: 9.

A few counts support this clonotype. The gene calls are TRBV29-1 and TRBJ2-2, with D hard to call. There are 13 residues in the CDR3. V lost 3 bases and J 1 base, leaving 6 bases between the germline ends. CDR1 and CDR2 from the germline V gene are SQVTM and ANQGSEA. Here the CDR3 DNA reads TGCAGCGTTGATCCCCAGAACACCGGGGAGCTGTTTTTT. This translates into CSVDPQNTGELFF.

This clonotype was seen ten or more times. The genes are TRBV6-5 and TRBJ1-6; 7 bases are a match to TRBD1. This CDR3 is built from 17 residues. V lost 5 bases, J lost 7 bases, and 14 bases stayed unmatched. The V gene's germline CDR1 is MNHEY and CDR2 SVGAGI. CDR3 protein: CASSRTNPGQTNSPLHF. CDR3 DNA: TGTGCCAGCAGTCGGACGAACCCGGGACAGACCAATTCACCCCTCCACTTT.

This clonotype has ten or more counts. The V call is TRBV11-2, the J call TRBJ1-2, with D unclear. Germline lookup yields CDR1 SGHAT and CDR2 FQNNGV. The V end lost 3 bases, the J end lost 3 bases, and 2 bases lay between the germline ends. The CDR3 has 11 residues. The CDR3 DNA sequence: TGTGCCAGCAGCTTGGACTATGGCTACACCTTC. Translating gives CASSLDYGYTF.

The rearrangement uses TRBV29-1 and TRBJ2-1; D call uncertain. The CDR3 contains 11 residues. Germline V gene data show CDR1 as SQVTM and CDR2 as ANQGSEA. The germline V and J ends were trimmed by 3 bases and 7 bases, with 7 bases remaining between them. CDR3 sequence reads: CSVEAANEQFF. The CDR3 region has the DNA TGCAGCGTTGAGGCAGCTAATGAGCAGTTCTTC.

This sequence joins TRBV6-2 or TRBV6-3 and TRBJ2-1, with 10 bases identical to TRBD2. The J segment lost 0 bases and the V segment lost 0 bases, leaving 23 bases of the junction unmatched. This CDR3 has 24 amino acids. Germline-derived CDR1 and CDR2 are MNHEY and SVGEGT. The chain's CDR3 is CASSYSRSLAGVGTSPSSYNEQFF. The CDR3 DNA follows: TGTGCCAGCAGTTACTCGAGAAGCCTAGCGGGAGTAGGGACCTCCCCGAGCTCCTACAATGAGCAGTTCTTC.

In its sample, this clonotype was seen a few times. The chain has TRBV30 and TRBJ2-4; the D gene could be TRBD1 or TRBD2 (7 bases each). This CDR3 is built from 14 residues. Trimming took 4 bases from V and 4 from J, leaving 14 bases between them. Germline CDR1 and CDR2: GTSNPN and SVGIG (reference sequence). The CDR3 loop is CAWTPQGGKNIQYF. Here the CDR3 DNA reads TGTGCCTGGACCCCTCAGGGGGGGAAAAACATTCAGTACTTC.

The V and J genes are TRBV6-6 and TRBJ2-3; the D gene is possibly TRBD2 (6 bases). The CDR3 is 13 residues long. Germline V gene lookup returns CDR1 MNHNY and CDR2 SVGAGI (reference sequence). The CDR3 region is CVGSSGGTDTQYF. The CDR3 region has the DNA TGTGTCGGATCCTCGGGGGGCACAGATACGCAGTATTTT.

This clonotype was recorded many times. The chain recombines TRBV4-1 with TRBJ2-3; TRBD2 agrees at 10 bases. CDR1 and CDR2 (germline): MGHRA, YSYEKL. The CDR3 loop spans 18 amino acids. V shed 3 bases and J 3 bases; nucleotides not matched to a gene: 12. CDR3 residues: CASSHEIGLAEETDTQYF. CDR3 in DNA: TGCGCCAGCAGCCACGAGATTGGACTAGCGGAAGAAACAGATACGCAGTATTTT.

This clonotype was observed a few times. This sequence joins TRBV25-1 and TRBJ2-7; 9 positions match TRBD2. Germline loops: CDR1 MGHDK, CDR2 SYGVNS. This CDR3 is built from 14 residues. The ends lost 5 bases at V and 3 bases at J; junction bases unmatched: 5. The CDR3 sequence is CASSYSGSDYEQYF. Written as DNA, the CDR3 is TGTGCCAGCAGTTATAGCGGGAGCGACTACGAGCAGTACTTC.

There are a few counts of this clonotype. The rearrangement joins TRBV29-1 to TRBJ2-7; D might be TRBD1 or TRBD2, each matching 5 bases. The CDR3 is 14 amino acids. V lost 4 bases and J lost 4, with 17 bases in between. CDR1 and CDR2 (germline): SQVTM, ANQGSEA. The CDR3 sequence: CSVVPGTGRYEQYF. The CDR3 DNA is TGCAGCGTTGTGCCTGGGACGGGACGGTACGAGCAGTACTTC.

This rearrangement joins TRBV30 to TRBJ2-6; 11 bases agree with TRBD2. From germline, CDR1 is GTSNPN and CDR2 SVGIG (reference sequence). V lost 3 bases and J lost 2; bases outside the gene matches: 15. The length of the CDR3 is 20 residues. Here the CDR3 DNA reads TGTGCCTGGAGCGTCCCTCCTTGGGTAGCGGGAGGGCCTGGGGCCAACGTCCTGACTTTC. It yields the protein CAWSVPPWVAGGPGANVLTF.

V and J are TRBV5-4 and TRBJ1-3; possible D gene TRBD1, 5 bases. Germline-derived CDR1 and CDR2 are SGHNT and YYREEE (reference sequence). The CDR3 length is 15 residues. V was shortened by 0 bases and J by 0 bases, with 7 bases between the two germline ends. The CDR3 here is CASSLEGLSGNTIYF. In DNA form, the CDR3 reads TGTGCCAGCAGCTTGGAGGGACTCTCTGGAAACACCATATATTTT.

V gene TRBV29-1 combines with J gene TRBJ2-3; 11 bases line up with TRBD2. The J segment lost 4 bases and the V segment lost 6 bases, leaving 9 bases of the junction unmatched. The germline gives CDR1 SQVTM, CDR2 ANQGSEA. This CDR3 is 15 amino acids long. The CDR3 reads CSVTSGKSFADTQYF. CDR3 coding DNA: TGCAGCGTGACTAGCGGGAAGTCCTTCGCAGATACGCAGTATTTT.

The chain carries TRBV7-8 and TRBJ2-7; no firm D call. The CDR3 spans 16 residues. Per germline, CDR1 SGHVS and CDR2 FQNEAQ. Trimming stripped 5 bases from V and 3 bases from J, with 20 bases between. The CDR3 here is CASSAHLLAKGYEQYV. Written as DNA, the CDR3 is TGTGCCAGCAGCGCCCACCTTTTAGCCAAGGGCTACGAGCAGTACGTC.

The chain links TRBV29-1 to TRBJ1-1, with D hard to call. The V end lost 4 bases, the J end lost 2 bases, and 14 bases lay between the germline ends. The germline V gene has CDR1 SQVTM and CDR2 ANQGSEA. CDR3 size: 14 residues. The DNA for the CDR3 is TGCAGCGTTGTTTCTGGAAGCGGAAACACTGAAGCTTTCTTT. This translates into CSVVSGSGNTEAFF.

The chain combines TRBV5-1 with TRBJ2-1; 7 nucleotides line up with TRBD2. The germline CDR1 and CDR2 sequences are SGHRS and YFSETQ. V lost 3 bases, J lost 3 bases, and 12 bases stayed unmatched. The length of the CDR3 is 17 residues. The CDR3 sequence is CASSYQGGVSSYNEQFF. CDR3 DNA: TGCGCCAGCAGCTATCAGGGAGGGGTATCCAGCTACAATGAGCAGTTCTTC.

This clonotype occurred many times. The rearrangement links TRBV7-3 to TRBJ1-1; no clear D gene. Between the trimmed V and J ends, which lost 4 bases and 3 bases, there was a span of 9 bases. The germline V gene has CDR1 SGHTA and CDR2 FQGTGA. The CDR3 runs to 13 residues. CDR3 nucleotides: TGTGCCAGCAGCTCGAACCGGGACACTGAAGCTTTCTTT. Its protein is CASSSNRDTEAFF.